What follows are 5 T cell receptor beta chains derived from one specimen sequenced in a study of shared clonotypes between healthy human individuals. The naive CD8 fraction comprised CD45RO-negative cells positively selected for CCR7 and excluded terminally differentiated effector memory CD45RA+ cells. The repertoire was sequenced with immunoSEQ multiplex PCR; TCRdb's copy has only in-frame clones and lacks some. The profile shows about 680,000 clones, 92% of them singletons. Material: naive CD8+ T cells sorted from blood. The receptors originated from a man in his thirties or forties in good health.

V gene TRBV5-4 combines with J gene TRBJ2-1, with TRBD2 matching over 12 bases. CDR1 is SGHNT and CDR2 is YYREEE in the germline V gene (reference sequence). J was trimmed by 8 bases and V by 0 bases; bases with no gene match: 3. This CDR3 comprises 15 residues. The DNA of the CDR3 is TGTGCCAGCAGCTTGGCGCTAGCGGGAGGGGATGAGCAGTTCTTC. Protein: CASSLALAGGDEQFF.

This clone was counted a single time. The genes are TRBV4-1 and TRBJ2-7; 10 bases line up with TRBD1. Germline V gene data show CDR1 as MGHRA and CDR2 as YSYEKL. With V trimmed by 1 base and J by 3 bases, 3 bases remained unmatched. The CDR3 is made up of 15 amino acids. CDR3: CASSQVDRGLYEQYF. The DNA of the CDR3 is TGCGCCAGCAGCCAAGTTGACAGGGGGCTCTACGAGCAGTACTTC.

The chain joins TRBV28 to TRBJ2-7; a weak D match, TRBD1 (6 bases). CDR3 length: 16 amino acids. The germline gives CDR1 MDHEN, CDR2 SYDVKM. With 5 bases removed from V and 0 bases from J, the gap between germline ends came to 17 bases. The CDR3: CASSPHWTESSYEQYF. The CDR3 DNA reads TGTGCCAGCAGTCCCCATTGGACAGAGAGCTCCTACGAGCAGTACTTC.

This chain joins TRBV6-6 and TRBJ1-3; D unclear. Germline V lookup: CDR1 MNHNY, CDR2 SVGAGI (reference sequence). V was shortened by 4 bases and J by 0 bases, with 4 bases between the two germline ends. CDR3 size: 13 residues. The CDR3 bases are TGTGCCAGCAGTTGGCGCTCTGGAAACACCATATATTTT. It codes for CASSWRSGNTIYF.

In this sample, this clone turned up once. In DNA form, the CDR3 reads TGCAGCGTCATAGCGGGAGTTGGGGATACGCAGTATTTT. Protein sequence: CSVIAGVGDTQYF. The chain links TRBV29-1 to TRBJ2-3; TRBD2 matches at 9 bases. The CDR3 has 13 residues. Germline values: CDR1 SQVTM, CDR2 ANQGSEA. With V trimmed by 6 bases and J by 6 bases, 7 bases remained unmatched.